Here is one T cell receptor beta chain with its context. Its antigen is not known. These data belong to a study of cytomegalovirus exposure and HLA in healthy donors. Whole-study context: Early on, a data release was issued that held tens of millions of unique TCRs from HLA-typed donors. The study placed approximately 81% of its roughly 410 genotyped donors in the Caucasian-associated ancestry cluster.

V lost 6 bases and J 7 bases, leaving 9 bases between the germline ends. The germline V gene has CDR1 SGHAT and CDR2 FQDESV (reference sequence). The CDR3 covers 11 residues. Amplification used 60 Vbeta primers and 13 Jbeta primers. Original analysis: A follow-up analysis tallied around 80 million unique TCR beta chains, roughly 9.9 million shared. Data came from immunoSEQ multiplex PCR; TCRdb stores just in-frame clones and leaves some out. That table is the source of V, J and clone size, and D and trimming were worked out from the DNA. The data contain fewer than 250,000 clones, about 79% of them singletons. Study-wide findings and caveats: Later analysis identified several of the most significant clusters that appeared linked to common viral pathogens.

J is TRBJ1-2 and V is TRBV11-1; weak D call: TRBD1 (6 bases). The receptor's source is a male donor in good health and CMV-seronegative. The sample taken for sequencing was PBMCs. In nucleotides, the CDR3 is TGTGCCAGCAGATCGGACAGTGGCTACACCTTC. Translated, it gives CASRSDSGYTF.